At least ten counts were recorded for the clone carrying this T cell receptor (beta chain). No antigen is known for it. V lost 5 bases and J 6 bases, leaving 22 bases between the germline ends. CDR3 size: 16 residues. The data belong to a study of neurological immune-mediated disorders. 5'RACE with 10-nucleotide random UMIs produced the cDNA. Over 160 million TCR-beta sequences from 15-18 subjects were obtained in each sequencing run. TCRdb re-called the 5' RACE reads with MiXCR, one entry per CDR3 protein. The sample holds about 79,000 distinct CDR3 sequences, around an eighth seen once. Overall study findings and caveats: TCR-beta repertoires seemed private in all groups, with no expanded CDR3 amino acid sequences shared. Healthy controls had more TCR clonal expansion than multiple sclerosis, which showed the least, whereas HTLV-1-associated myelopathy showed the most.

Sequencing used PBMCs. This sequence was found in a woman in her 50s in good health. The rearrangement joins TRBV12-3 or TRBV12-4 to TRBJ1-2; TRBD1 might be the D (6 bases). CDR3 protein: CASSMPGRGSADGYTF. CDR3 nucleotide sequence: TGTGCCAGCAGTATGCCGGGGAGGGGGAGTGCGGATGGCTACACCTTC.